The 32 T cell receptor beta chains below were found in one sample sequenced in a study of blood T cell repertoires in COVID-19. Only in-frame clones appear in the TCRdb table, and some are missing; sequencing was by immunoSEQ multiplex PCR. Among about 300,000 clones listed, about 90% were seen once. Sequenced input: peripheral blood. These receptors all come from a woman aged 25 to 39 with COVID-19, enrolled during active disease.

CDR3 bases: TGCGCCAGCAGCTTGGCCTCGGGACAGGGAGCCTATGGCTACACCTTC. Translating gives CASSLASGQGAYGYTF. V is TRBV5-1 and J is TRBJ1-2, with 9 bases lining up with TRBD1. This CDR3 is built from 16 residues. From germline, CDR1 is SGHRS and CDR2 YFSETQ. The junction had 7 bases not matched to a gene; V was cut back by 0 bases and J by 4 bases.

This chain's CDR3 is CASSSRLTSGGDEQFF. The CDR3 DNA sequence: TGTGCCAGCAGCTCTAGACTGACTAGCGGGGGGGATGAGCAGTTCTTC. V and J are TRBV9 and TRBJ2-1; 14 bases are shared with TRBD2. V was pared by 4 bases and J by 8 bases, with 8 bases of the junction left unmatched. CDR1 is SGDLS, CDR2 YYNGEE, per germline. This CDR3 is 16 amino acids long.

This clone was observed a few times. The V call is TRBV9, the J call TRBJ2-3; 12 nucleotides agree with TRBD1. The CDR3 loop spans 16 amino acids. The ends lost 3 bases at V and 5 bases at J; junction bases unmatched: 7. CDR1 and CDR2 from the germline V gene are SGDLS and YYNGEE. The CDR3 coding sequence is TGTGCCAGCAGCGGTCAGGGACAGGGGGCGGAAGATACGCAGTATTTT. It yields the protein CASSGQGQGAEDTQYF.

The V gene is TRBV18, the J gene TRBJ2-3; TRBD1 matches at 7 bases. Germline V gene lookup returns CDR1 KGHSH and CDR2 LQKENI. J gave up 5 bases and V 3 bases, and 8 bases lay outside the gene matches. CDR3 length: 15 residues. The CDR3 loop is CASSPQTGKRDTQYF. The CDR3 nucleotides are TGTGCCAGCTCACCGCAGACAGGGAAGAGAGATACGCAGTATTTT.

The chain uses TRBV24-1 and TRBJ1-1, with TRBD1 identical over 8 bases. V was pared by 2 bases and J by 2 bases, with 3 bases of the junction left unmatched. Looked up from germline, CDR1 is KGHDR and CDR2 is SFDVKD. The CDR3 covers 15 residues. CDR3 sequence (DNA): TGTGCCACCAGTGATTCCGGGACAGGAAACACTGAAGCTTTCTTT. It is translated as CATSDSGTGNTEAFF.

V is TRBV30 and J is TRBJ2-7, with 7 nucleotides matching TRBD1. The CDR3 contains 13 residues. Unmatched junction bases numbered 1, after V lost 0 bases and J lost 2 bases. Germline values: CDR1 GTSNPN, CDR2 SVGIG (reference sequence). This chain's CDR3 is CAWSVGQAYEQYF. CDR3 sequence (DNA): TGTGCCTGGAGTGTAGGACAGGCCTACGAGCAGTACTTC.

The J gene is TRBJ2-3, the V gene TRBV10-3, with 8 bases identical to TRBD1. The CDR3 has 14 residues. V shed 6 bases, J shed 1 base, and the junction held 3 bases outside the gene matches. From germline, CDR1 is ENHRY and CDR2 SYGVKD. The CDR3 protein is CAIRKQGGTDTQYF. The DNA of the CDR3 is TGTGCCATCAGGAAACAGGGGGGCACAGATACGCAGTATTTT.

The chain combines TRBV4-3 with TRBJ1-2; 9 bases are a match to TRBD1. The CDR3 is 17 amino acids. Trimming removed 0 bases from V and 4 bases from J; junction bases left unmatched: 9. Germline lookup yields CDR1 LGHNA and CDR2 YSLEER. CDR3 region: CASSQDRGQGQLYGYTF. The CDR3 coding sequence is TGCGCCAGCAGCCAAGATCGTGGACAGGGGCAACTCTATGGCTACACCTTC.

This chain connects TRBV7-8 to TRBJ1-5; TRBD1 agrees at 7 bases. Per the germline V gene, CDR1 is SGHVS and CDR2 is FQNEAQ. The junction had 7 bases not matched to a gene; V was cut back by 5 bases and J by 3 bases. The CDR3 runs to 15 residues. This CDR3 is CASSPRTGNNQPQHF. The DNA of the CDR3 is TGTGCCAGCAGCCCCCGGACAGGAAACAATCAGCCCCAGCATTTT. Drawing the rest from reference TRBV7-8 and TRBJ1-5, the complete variable domain is GAGVSQSPRYKVAKRGQDVALRCDPISGHVSLFWYQQALGQGPEFLTYFQNEAQLDKSGLPSDRFFAERPEGSVSTLKIQRTQQEDSAVYLCASSPRTGNNQPQHFGDGTRLSIL.

This sequence joins TRBV27 and TRBJ1-5; D ambiguous. Looked up from germline, CDR1 is MNHEY and CDR2 is SMNVEV (reference sequence). V was cut by 4 bases and J by 4 bases, with 5 bases left in between. CDR3 length: 12 residues. The CDR3 nucleotides are TGTGCCAGCAGTTCCGGGAATCAGCCCCAGCATTTT. As protein: CASSSGNQPQHF.

CDR3 in DNA: TGTGCCAGCAGCGTAGGAGGCTCTGGGGCCAACGTCCTGACTTTC. This gives the protein CASSVGGSGANVLTF. The chain carries TRBV9 and TRBJ2-6; D unclear. The germline CDR1 and CDR2 sequences are SGDLS and YYNGEE. The CDR3 length is 15 residues. With 0 bases removed from V and 0 bases from J, the gap between germline ends came to 4 bases.

The rearrangement links TRBV19 to TRBJ1-5; tentatively, D is TRBD1 (6 bases). CDR3 length equals 14 residues. CDR1 LNHDA and CDR2 SQIVND come from the germline V gene (reference sequence). V was trimmed by 8 bases and J by 1 base, leaving 12 bases between them. The CDR3 nucleotides read TGTGCCAGTTCCCACAGGGTGAGCAATCAGCCCCAGCATTTT. Its translation is CASSHRVSNQPQHF.

The chain is built from TRBV28 and TRBJ1-5, with TRBD1 as a possible D gene (5 bases). V dropped 8 bases and J dropped 4 bases, with 12 bases sitting between them. CDR1 MDHEN and CDR2 SYDVKM come from the germline V gene. The CDR3 contains 13 residues. The CDR3 DNA reads as TGTGCCAGCGTCCCAGGGATGAATCAGCCCCAGCATTTT. Translation gives CASVPGMNQPQHF. Supplemented by reference TRBV28 and TRBJ1-5, the full variable domain reads DVKVTQSSRYLVKRTGEKVFLECVQDMDHENMFWYRQDPGLGLRLIYFSYDVKMKEKGDIPEGYSVSREKKERFSLILESASTNQTSMYLCASVPGMNQPQHFGDGTRLSIL.

This chain uses TRBV12-2 with TRBJ1-1; the listed D gene, TRBD1, was not tested against the DNA. TRBV12-2 is a pseudogene locus. The CDR3 runs to 16 residues. The CDR3 bases are TGTGCAAGTCGCCTAGGAGGCCAGGGGAAGAGGAGAGAAGCTTTCTTT. Translating gives CASRLGGQGKRREAFF.

Here the CDR3 reads CASSFRGPSYEQYF. The CDR3 DNA reads as TGTGCCAGCAGCTTTCGGGGTCCTTCCTACGAGCAGTACTTC. The rearrangement joins TRBV7-8 to TRBJ2-7; possible D gene TRBD2, 5 bases. This CDR3 spans 14 amino acids. V gave up 3 bases and J gave up 1 base, with 10 bases separating them. Looked up from germline, CDR1 is SGHVS and CDR2 is FQNEAQ.

The chain links TRBV5-5 to TRBJ1-2; TRBD1 matches 11 bases. The CDR3 sequence is 16 residues long. Germline V CDR1 and CDR2: SGHKS, YYEKEE (reference sequence). Losses at the gene ends were 0 bases for V and 2 bases for J; bases not matched to a gene: 3. CDR3 sequence reads: CASSLGTGGLNYGYTF. In DNA, the CDR3 is TGTGCCAGCAGCTTGGGGACAGGGGGCTTGAACTATGGCTACACCTTC.

The rearrangement joins TRBV6-2 or TRBV6-3 to TRBJ1-2, with TRBD1 matching 7 bases. There are 17 residues in the CDR3. The V gene end was trimmed by 2 bases and the J gene end by 3 bases; junction bases not matched to a gene: 12. Per germline, CDR1 MNHEY and CDR2 SVGEGT. DNA of the CDR3: TGTGCCAGCAGTTACGAGGGACAGAAGTACAGATACTATGGCTACACCTTC. It specifies CASSYEGQKYRYYGYTF.

This chain links TRBV4-2 with TRBJ1-3; 8 bases are shared with TRBD1. This CDR3 has 16 amino acids. The junction had 7 bases not matched to a gene; V was cut back by 4 bases and J by 2 bases. Per the germline V gene, CDR1 is LGHNA and CDR2 is YNFKEQ. This chain's CDR3 is CASSPRTGRTGNTIYF. The CDR3 DNA reads TGTGCCAGCAGCCCCAGGACAGGGAGAACTGGAAACACCATATATTTT.

V is TRBV6-1 and J is TRBJ2-7, with 10 bases lining up with TRBD2. V lost 3 bases to trimming and J lost 2 bases; unmatched junction nucleotides: 4. CDR1 is MNHNS and CDR2 is SASEGT in the germline V gene. The CDR3 is 15 residues long. Written as DNA, the CDR3 is TGTGCCAGCAGTGACCTAGCGGGGGACGCCTACGAGCAGTACTTC. This sequence encodes CASSDLAGDAYEQYF.

The rearrangement uses TRBV5-1 and TRBJ2-5; no clear D. The germline V and J ends were trimmed by 0 bases and 5 bases, with 11 bases remaining between them. The germline V gene encodes CDR1 SGHRS and CDR2 YFSETQ. CDR3 length: 14 amino acids. In nucleotides, the CDR3 is TGCGCCAGCAGCTTGGCCATGTCTGAGGAGACCCAGTACTTC. Protein sequence: CASSLAMSEETQYF.

The CDR3 DNA reads as TGTGCCATCAGTGAATCAATCGGGGAGCAGTTCTTC. Translating it yields CAISESIGEQFF. The chain carries TRBV10-3 and TRBJ2-1, with D hard to call. Trimming pared 3 bases from V and 10 bases from J, leaving 10 bases between. The CDR3 spans 12 residues. From germline, CDR1 is ENHRY and CDR2 SYGVKD.

V and J are TRBV13 and TRBJ2-1; 12 bases are a match to TRBD2. Trimming at V came to 2 bases and at J to 11 bases, leaving 4 bases not matched to a gene. CDR1 and CDR2 from the germline V gene are PRHDT and FYEKMQ (reference sequence). The CDR3 is 14 amino acids. The CDR3 protein is CASSLKGLAGKQFF. The CDR3 coding sequence is TGTGCCAGCAGCTTAAAAGGACTAGCGGGAAAGCAGTTCTTC.

This rearrangement joins TRBV12-3 or TRBV12-4 to TRBJ1-1; D remains ambiguous. Trimming took off 5 bases at V and 2 bases at J, with 3 bases between the two ends. CDR3 length: 11 residues. In nucleotides, the CDR3 is TGTGCCAGCAGTCCTAACACTGAAGCTTTCTTT. It yields the protein CASSPNTEAFF.

This clone has a handful of counts. The V and J genes are TRBV5-5 and TRBJ1-4, with D unresolved. The CDR3 contains 14 residues. Germline V gene sequence: CDR1 SGHKS, CDR2 YYEKEE (reference sequence). V was trimmed by 0 bases and J by 10 bases, leaving 13 bases between them. The CDR3 spells CASSLGSSQRKLFF. CDR3 coding DNA: TGTGCCAGCAGCTTGGGGAGCTCCCAGCGAAAACTGTTTTTT.

In this sample, this clone turned up once. Here the CDR3 reads CASRRSGGTNTGELFF. The CDR3 DNA is TGCGCCAGCAGACGAAGCGGGGGGACGAACACCGGGGAGCTGTTTTTT. The chain employs TRBV5-1 and TRBJ2-2, with 9 bases matching TRBD2. Germline V gene lookup returns CDR1 SGHRS and CDR2 YFSETQ. The CDR3 runs to 16 residues. V gave up 5 bases and J gave up 0 bases; unmatched junction bases: 5. Filled out from reference TRBV5-1 and TRBJ2-2, the complete variable domain reads KAGVTQTPRYLIKTRGQQVTLSCSPISGHRSVSWYQQTPGQGLQFLFEYFSETQRNKGNFPGRFSGRQFSNSRSEMNVSTLELGDSALYLCASRRSGGTNTGELFFGEGSRLTVL.

The chain has TRBV9 and TRBJ1-1; no definite D call. Germline V CDR1 and CDR2: SGDLS, YYNGEE. V lost 4 bases to trimming and J lost 5 bases, with 15 bases between them. This CDR3 region has 14 residues. The CDR3 loop reads CASSPPGMGTEAFF. CDR3 DNA: TGTGCCAGCAGCCCACCCGGGATGGGTACTGAAGCTTTCTTT.

The J gene is TRBJ1-2, the V gene TRBV30; 9 nucleotides match TRBD1. Germline V CDR1 and CDR2: GTSNPN, SVGIG (reference sequence). V shed 1 base, J shed 3 bases, and the junction held 9 bases outside the gene matches. The CDR3 is 16 amino acids. DNA of the CDR3: TGTGCCTGGAGTGGATTACAGGGGGCACAGGACTATGGCTACACCTTC. Protein: CAWSGLQGAQDYGYTF.

V gene TRBV19 combines with J gene TRBJ2-1; 8 bases fit TRBD2. The CDR3 is 15 amino acids. From germline, CDR1 is LNHDA and CDR2 SQIVND (reference sequence). With 5 bases clipped from V and 5 bases from J, the junction kept 8 bases outside the gene matches. CDR3 in amino acids: CASSYRTSPNNEQFF. The CDR3 DNA follows: TGTGCCAGTAGTTATCGGACTAGCCCTAACAATGAGCAGTTCTTC.

This rearrangement joins TRBV27 to TRBJ2-1; D uncertain. This CDR3 has 11 residues. Germline V gene sequence: CDR1 MNHEY, CDR2 SMNVEV (reference sequence). Trimming cost V 5 bases and J 9 bases, with 8 bases left between them. The CDR3 nucleotides are TGTGCCAGCAGTAAATTCGGTGAGCAGTTCTTC. Translation: CASSKFGEQFF.

The CDR3 DNA sequence: TGTGCCAGCAGCCTTACAGGGACCAAAAACATTCAGTACTTC. It codes for CASSLTGTKNIQYF. V usage is TRBV7-2 and J usage is TRBJ2-4; D is perhaps TRBD1 (6 bases). CDR1 and CDR2 (germline): SGHTA, FQGNSA. V lost 5 bases and J 2 bases, leaving 10 bases between the germline ends. The CDR3 spans 14 residues.

J is TRBJ2-7 and V is TRBV19; 7 bases fit TRBD2. The CDR3 totals 13 residues. Germline V CDR1 and CDR2: LNHDA, SQIVND (reference sequence). The trim removed 3 bases at V and 5 bases at J, leaving 4 bases unmatched. CDR3 nucleotides: TGTGCCAGTAGTATGGGGGGAGGGGACGAGCAGTACTTC. Its translation is CASSMGGGDEQYF.

The rearrangement uses TRBV10-3 and TRBJ2-1; D uncertain. The CDR3 sequence is 13 residues long. The germline V gene encodes CDR1 ENHRY and CDR2 SYGVKD. Trimming took off 4 bases at V and 4 bases at J, with 8 bases between the two ends. In DNA, the CDR3 is TGTGCCATCAGTGGTGAGGAGTACAATGAGCAGTTCTTC. Protein sequence: CAISGEEYNEQFF.